The present entry profiles one TCR beta chain with its context. What antigen it recognizes has not been identified. No base quality information exists; no much larger clone differs at one position. A FACSAria II was used to sort memory CD4+ T cells, defined as single viable CD3+CD4+CD8-CD45RO+ cells. To determine CMV serostatus, a Roche Elecsys assay was used that detects serum IgG against CMV pp150, pp28, p38 and p52. Once the samples were thawed, total CD4+ T cells were enriched through positive selection using CD4 magnetic microbeads. The samples came from a separate study whose specific focus was interrogating the CD4+ T cell memory repertoire. Peripheral blood mononuclear cells were isolated and cryopreserved following standard operating procedures; serum was stored at -80 °C. Staining used CD3-PerCP (BW264/56), CD4-APC (RPA-T4), CD45RO-PE (UCHT1) and CD8-Pacific Orange (3B5) antibodies, with Sytox blue excluding non-viable cells.

The sample is drawn from a study of memory CD4+ T cells and cytomegalovirus serostatus (dated by TCRdb to the late 2010s). For the study in its entirety: The approximately 35 healthy Belgian adults in the cohort included 9 who were CMV seropositive and 24 who were CMV seronegative. The study sequenced CD4+ memory TCRbeta repertoires of a Belgian cohort with known cytomegalovirus serostatus to replicate a published TCR-based CMV serostatus classifier.

Genomic DNA was extracted from sorted cells with the Quick-DNA Microprep Kit. TCRbeta DNA was amplified with the immunoSEQ hsTCRbeta kit following the manufacturer's protocol. TCRbeta libraries were sequenced on an Illumina MiSeq instrument. The authors processed their data as follows. Following removal of out-of-frame sequences, 2.2 million or so distinct TCRbeta sequences were retained, with an average of roughly 70,000 per individual. Each individual was scored by the count of around 160 previously reported CMV-associated TCRbeta sequences and the total productive distinct TCRbeta count. A beta-binomial model was reimplemented in Python, and scikit-learn random forests with default parameters were trained on data from the US cohort. On the Belgian cohort, classifier performance was reported as the median AUC, along with percentile confidence intervals, across 10,000 bootstrap iterations. TCRdb re-hosts the immuneACCESS table, in-frame sequences only. Its copies lack some clones; in the studies checked, an unresolved V gene accounts for under half of them, and the cause for the rest is not known. Clonal size and the V and J genes are those of that table, whereas D and trimming came from the DNA. In this sample the table shows 85,000 to 100,000 clones, roughly 80% of which occur a single time. Of the sample, 3.5% to 4% is held by the ten largest clones.

What the work shows at the level of the full study, not this receptor alone: A median bootstrapped AUC of roughly 0.95 with a 95% CI of 0.76-1.00 was achieved on the Belgian cohort by the original-framework classifier. Only CD4+CD45RO+ memory cells were sequenced, in contrast to the original study, in which naive and memory CD4+ and CD8+ populations were covered. CMV serostatus prediction reached a median bootstrapped AUC of around 0.95 with the original framework and about 0.93 with a US-trained random forest. Among the 164 previously reported CMV-associated TCRbeta sequences, approximately 70 showed up in the CD4+ memory repertoires, with each one found in between one and five individuals. The results were interpreted as suggesting that the CMV-associated TCR signature is mostly present in the CD4+ memory repertoire.

Specimen: memory CD4+ T cells from blood. This sequence originates from an adult in good health and CMV-seropositive.

CDR3 region: CASSLDRFSEQFF. In nucleotides, the sequence is TGTGCCAGCAGCTTGGACAGGTTTAGTGAGCAGTTCTTC. The chain is made from TRBV7-8 and TRBJ2-1, with 7 bases matching TRBD1. Trimming leaves V shorter by 3 bases and J shorter by 9 bases, with the junction holding 5 bases beyond the gene matches. Looking up the germline V gene yields CDR1 SGHVS and CDR2 FQNEAQ. The CDR3 goes from the cysteine to the phenylalanine over 13 residues. The retained sequence is limited to the CDR3, 39 bases, with the frame set at the first base.